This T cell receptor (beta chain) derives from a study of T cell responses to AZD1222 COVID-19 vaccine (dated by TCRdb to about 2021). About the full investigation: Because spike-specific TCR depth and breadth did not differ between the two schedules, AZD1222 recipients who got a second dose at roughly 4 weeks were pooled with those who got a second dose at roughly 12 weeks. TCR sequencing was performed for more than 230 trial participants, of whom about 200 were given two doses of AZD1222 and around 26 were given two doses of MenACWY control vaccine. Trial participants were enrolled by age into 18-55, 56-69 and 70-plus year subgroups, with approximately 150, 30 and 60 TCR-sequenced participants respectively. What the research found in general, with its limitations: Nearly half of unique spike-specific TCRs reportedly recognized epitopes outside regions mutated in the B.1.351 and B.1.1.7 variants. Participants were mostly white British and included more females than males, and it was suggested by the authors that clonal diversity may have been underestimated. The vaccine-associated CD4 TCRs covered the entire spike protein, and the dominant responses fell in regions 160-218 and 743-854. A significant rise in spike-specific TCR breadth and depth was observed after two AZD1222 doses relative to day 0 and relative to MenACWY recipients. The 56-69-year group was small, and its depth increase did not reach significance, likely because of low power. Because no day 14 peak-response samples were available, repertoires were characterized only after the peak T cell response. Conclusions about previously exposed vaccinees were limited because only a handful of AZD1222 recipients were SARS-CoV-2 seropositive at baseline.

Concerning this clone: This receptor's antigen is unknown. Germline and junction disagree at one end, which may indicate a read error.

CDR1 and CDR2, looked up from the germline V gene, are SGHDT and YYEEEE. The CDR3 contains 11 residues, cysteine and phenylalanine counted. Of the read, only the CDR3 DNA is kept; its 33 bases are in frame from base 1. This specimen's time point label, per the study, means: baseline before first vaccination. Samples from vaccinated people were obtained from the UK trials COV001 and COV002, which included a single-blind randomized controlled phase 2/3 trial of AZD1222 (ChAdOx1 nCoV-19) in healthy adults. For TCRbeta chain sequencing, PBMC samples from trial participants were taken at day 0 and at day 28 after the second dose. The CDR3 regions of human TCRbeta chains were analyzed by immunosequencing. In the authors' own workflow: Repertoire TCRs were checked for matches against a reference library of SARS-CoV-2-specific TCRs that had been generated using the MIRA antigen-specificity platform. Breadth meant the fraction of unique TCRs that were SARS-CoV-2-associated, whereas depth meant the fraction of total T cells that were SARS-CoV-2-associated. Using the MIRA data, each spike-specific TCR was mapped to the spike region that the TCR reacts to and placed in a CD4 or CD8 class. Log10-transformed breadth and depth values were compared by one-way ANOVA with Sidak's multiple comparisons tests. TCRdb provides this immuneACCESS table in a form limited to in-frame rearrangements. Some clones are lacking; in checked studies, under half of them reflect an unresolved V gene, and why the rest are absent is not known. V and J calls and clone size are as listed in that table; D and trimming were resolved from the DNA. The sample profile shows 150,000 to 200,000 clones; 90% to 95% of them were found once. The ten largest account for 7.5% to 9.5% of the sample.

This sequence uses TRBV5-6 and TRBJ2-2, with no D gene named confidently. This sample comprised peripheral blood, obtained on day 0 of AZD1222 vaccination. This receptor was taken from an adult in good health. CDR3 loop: CASSRTVELFF. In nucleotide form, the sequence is TGTGCCAGCAGCCGGACCGTGGAGCTGTTTTTT.